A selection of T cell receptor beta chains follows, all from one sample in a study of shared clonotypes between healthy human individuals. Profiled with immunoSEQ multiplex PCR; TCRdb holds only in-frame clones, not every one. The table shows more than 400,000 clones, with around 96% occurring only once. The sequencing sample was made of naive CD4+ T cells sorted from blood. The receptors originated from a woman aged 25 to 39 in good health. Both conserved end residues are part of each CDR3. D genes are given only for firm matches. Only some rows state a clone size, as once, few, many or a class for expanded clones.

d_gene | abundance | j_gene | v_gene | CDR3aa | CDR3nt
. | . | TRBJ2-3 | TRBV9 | CASSVIGHSTDTQYF | TGTGCCAGCAGCGTAATAGGACATAGCACAGATACGCAGTATTTT
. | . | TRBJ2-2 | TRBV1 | CTSSPPTELFF | TGCACCAGCAGCCCTCCCACGGAGCTGTTTTTT
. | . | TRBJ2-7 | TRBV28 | CASSLEHRYEQYF | TGTGCCAGCAGTTTAGAGCACCGCTACGAGCAGTACTTC
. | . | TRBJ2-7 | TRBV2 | CASSEPLTSPPYEQYF | TGTGCCAGCAGTGAACCCTTAACTAGTCCCCCCTACGAGCAGTACTTC
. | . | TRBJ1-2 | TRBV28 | CASSLPRGRSSTNYGYTF | TGTGCCAGCAGTTTACCCCGCGGCAGGTCCTCAACTAACTATGGCTACACCTTC
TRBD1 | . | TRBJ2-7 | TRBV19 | CASNPGQGFYEQYF | TGTGCCAGCAATCCGGGACAGGGGTTCTACGAGCAGTACTTC
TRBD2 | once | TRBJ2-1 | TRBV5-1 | CASRSGRGTYNEQFF | TGCGCCAGCAGAAGCGGGAGGGGCACCTACAATGAGCAGTTCTTC
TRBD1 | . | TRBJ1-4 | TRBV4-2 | CASSPVNRGQGREKLFF | TGTGCCAGCAGCCCTGTTAACCGGGGACAGGGACGGGAAAAACTGTTTTTT
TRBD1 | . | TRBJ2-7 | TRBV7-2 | CASSQRTGWYEQYF | TGTGCCAGCAGCCAACGGACAGGGTGGTACGAGCAGTACTTC
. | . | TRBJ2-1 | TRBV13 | CASSPVNLEYNEQFF | TGTGCCAGCAGCCCTGTTAACCTAGAATACAATGAGCAGTTCTTC
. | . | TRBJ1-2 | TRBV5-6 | CASSFRGGDRRTF | TGTGCCAGCAGCTTTCGAGGCGGGGACCGGAGGACCTTC
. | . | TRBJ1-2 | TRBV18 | CASSLGPDSTYGYTF | TGTGCCAGCTCACTAGGACCGGACAGCACTTATGGCTACACCTTC
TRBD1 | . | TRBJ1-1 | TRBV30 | CAWSLTGAATEAFF | TGTGCCTGGAGTCTTACAGGGGCGGCCACTGAAGCTTTCTTT
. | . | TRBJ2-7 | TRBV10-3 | CAISEVHTYEQYF | TGTGCCATCAGTGAAGTCCATACCTACGAGCAGTACTTC
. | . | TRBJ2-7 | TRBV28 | CATMDRAGLANYEQYF | TGTGCCACTATGGACAGGGCTGGACTAGCGAACTACGAGCAGTACTTC
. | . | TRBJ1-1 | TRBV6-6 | CASRWKGEGEAFF | TGTGCCAGCAGATGGAAGGGTGAGGGTGAAGCTTTCTTT
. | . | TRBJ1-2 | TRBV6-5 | CASSTQQGIDGYTF | TGTGCCAGCAGTACGCAACAGGGAATCGATGGCTACACCTTC
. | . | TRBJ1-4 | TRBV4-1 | CASSQEGATNEKLFF | TGCGCCAGCAGCCAAGAAGGAGCAACTAATGAAAAACTGTTTTTT
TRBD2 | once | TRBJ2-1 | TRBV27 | CASSLWASGSSRNEQFF | TGTGCCAGCAGTTTATGGGCTAGCGGGAGTTCTCGGAATGAGCAGTTCTTC
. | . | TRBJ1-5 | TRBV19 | CASTDTSRQRLPQHF | TGTGCCAGTACCGATACCAGCAGGCAGAGGCTACCCCAGCATTTT
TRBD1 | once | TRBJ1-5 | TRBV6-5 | CASSYSPQGAQPQHF | TGTGCCAGCAGTTACAGTCCCCAGGGGGCCCAGCCCCAGCATTTT
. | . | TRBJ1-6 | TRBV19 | CASSGAHSPLHF | TGTGCCAGTAGTGGGGCTCATTCACCCCTCCACTTT
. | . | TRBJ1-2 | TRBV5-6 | CASGREYGYTF | TGTGCCAGCGGCCGGGAGTATGGCTACACCTTC
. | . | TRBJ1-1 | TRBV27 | CASSFLQGNTEAFF | TGTGCCAGCAGTTTCTTACAGGGAAATACTGAAGCTTTCTTT
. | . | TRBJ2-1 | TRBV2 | CASGYTYYNEQFF | TGTGCCAGCGGGTATACCTACTACAATGAGCAGTTCTTC
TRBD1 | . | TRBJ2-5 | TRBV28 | CASSSNAGQAIQETQYF | TGTGCCAGCAGTTCAAACGCGGGACAGGCGATCCAAGAGACCCAGTACTTC
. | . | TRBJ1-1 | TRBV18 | CASSPSNTEAFF | TGTGCCAGCTCACCGTCGAACACTGAAGCTTTCTTT
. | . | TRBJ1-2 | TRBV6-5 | CASRGGVLYTF | TGTGCCAGCAGGGGGGGGGTCCTGTACACCTTC
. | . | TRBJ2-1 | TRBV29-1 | CSVKGELNRQFF | TGCAGCGTTAAGGGGGAGTTAAACCGGCAGTTCTTC
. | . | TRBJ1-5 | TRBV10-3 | CAISESKGGASNQPQHF | TGTGCCATCAGTGAGTCGAAGGGGGGGGCCAGCAATCAGCCCCAGCATTTT
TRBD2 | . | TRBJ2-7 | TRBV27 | CASSCGLAGGPSYEQYF | TGTGCCAGCAGTTGCGGACTAGCGGGAGGGCCGTCATACGAGCAGTACTTC
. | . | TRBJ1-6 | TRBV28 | CASKIGRYALHF | TGTGCCAGCAAAATTGGACGGTATGCTCTCCACTTT
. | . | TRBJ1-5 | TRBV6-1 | CASSERSRLGDPFPDQPQHF | TGTGCCAGCAGTGAACGGTCCCGGTTGGGGGACCCTTTCCCCGATCAGCCCCAGCATTTT
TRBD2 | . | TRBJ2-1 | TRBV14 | CASSQEPSGRARRVQFF | TGTGCCAGCAGCCAAGAACCTAGCGGGAGGGCCAGACGGGTGCAGTTCTTC
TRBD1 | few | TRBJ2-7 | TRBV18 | CASSPSSGTGHYEQYF | TGTGCCAGCTCACCTTCCTCCGGGACAGGGCATTACGAGCAGTACTTC
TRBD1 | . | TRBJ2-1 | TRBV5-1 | CARPGQGSYNEQFF | TGCGCCAGACCGGGACAGGGCTCCTACAATGAGCAGTTCTTC
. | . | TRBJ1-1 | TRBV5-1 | CASSLDPNTEAFF | TGCGCCAGCAGCTTGGACCCGAACACTGAAGCTTTCTTT